This passage covers 29 T cell receptor beta chains from one sample sequenced in a study of cytomegalovirus exposure and HLA in healthy donors. The study ran its PCR with 60 Vbeta and 13 Jbeta primers. Using immunoSEQ multiplex PCR, the repertoire was profiled, and TCRdb retains in-frame clones only, with some absent. The data show about 200,000 clones, around 83% seen once. Sequences were obtained from PBMCs. These receptors all stem from a girl aged 5 to 17 in good health and CMV-seronegative.

The V call is TRBV9, the J call TRBJ1-2; D remains ambiguous. V was clipped by 5 bases and J by 4 bases, with 12 bases between them. The CDR3 loop spans 13 amino acids. CDR1 SGDLS and CDR2 YYNGEE come from the germline V gene. Written as DNA, the CDR3 is TGTGCCAGCAGTTCCGACTATTTCTATGGCTACACCTTC. Translated, it gives CASSSDYFYGYTF.

This sequence joins TRBV27 and TRBJ2-7; 11 bases are a match to TRBD2. Per germline, CDR1 MNHEY and CDR2 SMNVEV (reference sequence). CDR3 size: 16 residues. With 5 bases clipped from V and 3 bases from J, the junction kept 9 bases outside the gene matches. This CDR3 is CASSPYGTSGYYEQYF. Here the CDR3 DNA reads TGTGCCAGCAGTCCCTATGGGACTAGCGGATACTACGAGCAGTACTTC.

This chain uses TRBV7-3 with TRBJ1-1; D ambiguous. Trimming shortened V by 2 bases and J by 0 bases, and 4 bases separated the two germline ends. This CDR3 is 13 amino acids long. Germline CDR1 SGHTA, CDR2 FQGTGA. The CDR3 sequence is CASSLSMNTEAFF. In nucleotides, the CDR3 is TGTGCCAGCAGCTTATCAATGAACACTGAAGCTTTCTTT.

This clone was observed a few times. The chain is built from TRBV6-6 and TRBJ1-1; the D is unclear. Germline CDR1 reads MNHNY; CDR2 reads SVGAGI (reference sequence). The germline V and J ends were trimmed by 0 bases and 11 bases, with 13 bases remaining between them. The CDR3 is made up of 13 amino acids. In DNA form, the CDR3 reads TGTGCCAGCAGTTACTCGGAGTCCGGCGGGGCTTTCTTT. This gives the protein CASSYSESGGAFF.

The chain combines TRBV28 with TRBJ2-7, with D maybe TRBD1 (6 bases). Germline-derived CDR1 and CDR2 are MDHEN and SYDVKM. The CDR3 is 13 residues long. The V gene lost 6 bases and the J gene lost 2 bases, with 11 bases spanning the gap. CDR3 region: CASRKDSPYEQYF. CDR3 bases: TGTGCCAGCAGAAAGGACAGTCCCTACGAGCAGTACTTC. The whole variable domain, filled in from reference TRBV28 and TRBJ2-7, reads DVKVTQSSRYLVKRTGEKVFLECVQDMDHENMFWYRQDPGLGLRLIYFSYDVKMKEKGDIPEGYSVSREKKERFSLILESASTNQTSMYLCASRKDSPYEQYFGPGTRLTVT.

The J gene is TRBJ1-6, the V gene TRBV28; 7 bases are shared with TRBD1. The CDR3 has 18 amino acids. Trimming cost V 5 bases and J 3 bases; bases outside gene matches: 13. Germline CDR1 reads MDHEN; CDR2 reads SYDVKM. For the CDR3, the DNA is TGTGCCAGCAGTGCTGACAGGGCCCTTTACCTCTATAATTCACCCCTCCACTTT. It yields the protein CASSADRALYLYNSPLHF.

The genes are TRBV9 and TRBJ1-1; a weak D match, TRBD1 (5 bases). V gave up 2 bases and J gave up 6 bases, with 8 bases separating them. There are 12 residues in the CDR3. Germline CDR1 reads SGDLS; CDR2 reads YYNGEE. CDR3 bases: TGTGCCAGCAGCGTCCCAGGGTCTGAAGCTTTCTTT. Translated, it gives CASSVPGSEAFF. The whole variable domain, filled in from reference TRBV9 and TRBJ1-1, reads DSGVTQTPKHLITATGQRVTLRCSPRSGDLSVYWYQQSLDQGLQFLIQYYNGEERAKGNILERFSAQQFPDLHSELNLSSLELGDSALYFCASSVPGSEAFFGQGTRLTVV.

This sequence joins TRBV6-5 and TRBJ2-7; TRBD2 matches 7 bases. The CDR3 length is 14 residues. The ends lost 4 bases at V and 1 base at J; junction bases unmatched: 4. Germline CDR1 is MNHEY and CDR2 is SVGAGI. CDR3 protein: CASSSVRESYEQYF. CDR3 in DNA: TGTGCCAGCAGTTCGGTGCGGGAGTCCTACGAGCAGTACTTC.

This clone was observed once. The genes are TRBV6-4 and TRBJ2-7, with 9 bases fitting TRBD2. This CDR3 contains 14 residues. The V and J ends lost 5 bases and 7 bases, in that order; junction bases with no gene match: 9. CDR1 is MRHNA and CDR2 is SNTAGT in the germline V gene. The CDR3 nucleotides read TGTGCCAGCAGTCAACTAGCGGGCTCATCGGAGCAGTACTTC. Its protein product is CASSQLAGSSEQYF.

The gene calls are TRBV7-6 and TRBJ1-1, with D unclear. The V gene lost 2 bases and the J gene lost 5 bases, with 6 bases spanning the gap. The germline V gene has CDR1 SGHVS and CDR2 FNYEAQ. The CDR3 loop spans 12 amino acids. CDR3 DNA: TGTGCCAGCAGCTTACGGGGTACTGAAGCTTTCTTT. As protein: CASSLRGTEAFF.

The genes are TRBV7-8 and TRBJ2-1; 9 bases agree with TRBD2. In germline, CDR1 is SGHVS, CDR2 FQNEAQ. This CDR3 is built from 14 residues. The trim removed 4 bases at V and 10 bases at J, leaving 8 bases unmatched. The CDR3 loop reads CASSSPGRGGEQFF. Written as DNA, the CDR3 is TGTGCCAGCAGCTCCCCGGGGCGGGGGGGAGAGCAGTTCTTC.

The chain joins TRBV28 to TRBJ1-5, with 7 bases aligning to TRBD1. The CDR3 totals 14 residues. J gave up 7 bases and V 6 bases, and 9 bases lay outside the gene matches. CDR1 is MDHEN, CDR2 SYDVKM, per germline. The CDR3 loop is CASRSTGSRQPQHF. CDR3 coding DNA: TGTGCCAGCAGATCGACAGGGTCGAGGCAGCCCCAGCATTTT.

V usage is TRBV14 and J usage is TRBJ1-1, with D perhaps matching TRBD1 (5 bases). In germline, CDR1 is SGHDN, CDR2 FVKESK. Trimming left V 4 bases short and J 5 bases short, with 14 bases between. This CDR3 comprises 14 residues. The CDR3 region has the DNA TGTGCCAGCAGCCCTCTCACAGGAAGAACTGAAGCTTTCTTT. Translated, it gives CASSPLTGRTEAFF.

This clone was recorded once. The chain joins TRBV6-1 to TRBJ1-5; 7 bases are a match to TRBD1. This CDR3 has 14 residues. V shed 1 base, J shed 4 bases, and the junction held 1 base outside the gene matches. In germline, CDR1 is MNHNS, CDR2 SASEGT. CDR3 protein: CASSEGGQNQPQHF. The CDR3 DNA sequence: TGTGCCAGCAGTGAAGGGGGACAGAATCAGCCCCAGCATTTT.

The genes are TRBV6-6 and TRBJ2-3; D ambiguous. This CDR3 spans 15 amino acids. The V end lost 2 bases, the J end lost 0 bases, and 9 bases lay between the germline ends. The V gene's germline CDR1 is MNHNY and CDR2 SVGAGI (reference sequence). This CDR3 is CASSYNRDSTDTQYF. CDR3 nucleotides: TGTGCCAGCAGTTACAACAGAGACAGCACAGATACGCAGTATTTT.

The chain uses TRBV28 and TRBJ2-5; 12 bases map to TRBD2. Looked up from germline, CDR1 is MDHEN and CDR2 is SYDVKM. The CDR3 sequence is 14 residues long. Trimming took 8 bases from V and 5 from J; bases not matched to a gene: 6. The CDR3 bases are TGTGCCAGCGTCAAGGGACTAGCGGGCGAGACCCAGTACTTC. Its protein is CASVKGLAGETQYF.

This clone was seen only once. V and J are TRBV27 and TRBJ1-1, with D hard to call. CDR1 MNHEY and CDR2 SMNVEV come from the germline V gene (reference sequence). V lost 7 bases and J 2 bases, leaving 14 bases between the germline ends. CDR3 length: 14 residues. CDR3 DNA: TGTGCCAGCACTGAGACGTACAGTAACACTGAAGCTTTCTTT. This gives the protein CASTETYSNTEAFF.

The rearrangement uses TRBV27 and TRBJ2-3; D is perhaps TRBD1 (5 bases). Deletions cut 3 bases from V and 2 bases from J, with 15 bases between. The germline CDR1 and CDR2 sequences are MNHEY and SMNVEV (reference sequence). The CDR3 covers 16 residues. CDR3 region: CASSFVQGKVTDTQYF. The CDR3 DNA reads TGTGCCAGCAGTTTTGTCCAGGGAAAAGTCACAGATACGCAGTATTTT.

The gene calls are TRBV18 and TRBJ1-1, with D unresolved. The V gene lost 3 bases and the J gene lost 0 bases, with 11 bases spanning the gap. CDR1 and CDR2 from the germline V gene are KGHSH and LQKENI. This CDR3 is built from 15 residues. This CDR3 reads CASSPFAELNTEAFF. CDR3 in DNA: TGTGCCAGCTCACCCTTCGCGGAATTGAACACTGAAGCTTTCTTT.

This sequence joins TRBV6-5 and TRBJ1-1, with D uncertain. The V end lost 0 bases, the J end lost 9 bases, and 11 bases lay between the germline ends. From germline, CDR1 is MNHEY and CDR2 SVGAGI. The CDR3 totals 13 residues. The CDR3 bases are TGTGCCAGCAGTTACTCGAGTCAGACTAAAGCTTTCTTT. Its protein is CASSYSSQTKAFF.

This chain joins TRBV7-3 and TRBJ2-1; D gene unclear. Per germline, CDR1 SGHTA and CDR2 FQGTGA. The CDR3 consists of 15 residues. V was cut by 2 bases and J by 0 bases, with 8 bases left in between. CDR3 coding DNA: TGTGCCAGCAGCTTATCGGCGGTCTCCTACAATGAGCAGTTCTTC. The encoded protein is CASSLSAVSYNEQFF.

CDR3 bases: TGTGCCAGTAGTTACGGCCGTTACAGGGTTGAAAAACTGTTTTTT. This translates into CASSYGRYRVEKLFF. The V gene is TRBV19, the J gene TRBJ1-4, with a tentative D call TRBD1 (6 bases). The CDR3 totals 15 residues. Germline lookup yields CDR1 LNHDA and CDR2 SQIVND (reference sequence). The V gene lost 5 bases and the J gene lost 7 bases, with 17 bases spanning the gap.

The chain carries TRBV6-5 and TRBJ2-3, with 7 positions matching TRBD2. Germline assignment: CDR1 MNHEY and CDR2 SVGAGI. There are 14 residues in the CDR3. V lost 8 bases and J lost 3; bases outside the gene matches: 8. The CDR3 here is CASLPREPTDTQYF. As DNA, the CDR3 is TGTGCCAGCCTTCCGCGGGAGCCTACAGATACGCAGTATTTT.

The chain employs TRBV4-3 and TRBJ1-2; D ambiguous. Between the trimmed V and J ends, which lost 0 bases and 2 bases, there was a span of 10 bases. CDR1 is LGHNA and CDR2 is YSLEER in the germline V gene. This CDR3 comprises 15 residues. The CDR3 nucleotides are TGCGCCAGCAGCCAAGAGCAGCGACGGAACTATGGCTACACCTTC. The encoded protein is CASSQEQRRNYGYTF.

The CDR3 DNA follows: TGTGCCAGCAGCTACCCTCAGGACTGGAAGGGCCCCATGAACACTGAAGCTTTCTTT. Translation: CASSYPQDWKGPMNTEAFF. The rearrangement uses TRBV11-2 and TRBJ1-1; no definite D call. Germline V CDR1 and CDR2: SGHAT, FQNNGV. The CDR3 consists of 19 residues. V lost 4 bases, J lost 0 bases, and 24 bases lay in between.

The rearrangement uses TRBV7-2 and TRBJ2-7; the match to TRBD1 covers 7 bases. Trimming took 5 bases from V and 3 from J; bases not matched to a gene: 7. Germline CDR1 SGHTA, CDR2 FQGNSA. The CDR3 is 14 residues long. The DNA for the CDR3 is TGTGCCAGCAGCCGCCGGGACAGCTACTACGAGCAGTACTTC. Protein: CASSRRDSYYEQYF. Complete variable domain (other parts from reference TRBV7-2 and TRBJ2-7): GAGVSQSPSNKVTEKGKDVELRCDPISGHTALYWYRQSLGQGLEFLIYFQGNSAPDKSGLPSDRFSAERTGGSVSTLTIQRTQQEDSAVYLCASSRRDSYYEQYFGPGTRLTVT.

V usage is TRBV9 and J usage is TRBJ1-2; D is possibly TRBD1 (5 bases). Germline V CDR1 and CDR2: SGDLS, YYNGEE. The CDR3 runs 15 residues. The germline V and J ends were trimmed by 0 bases and 6 bases, with 15 bases remaining between them. In DNA form, the CDR3 reads TGTGCCAGCAGCGTAGTTGGAGGGGATGGGAATGGCTACACCTTC. It yields the protein CASSVVGGDGNGYTF.

This rearrangement joins TRBV19 to TRBJ1-1, with D maybe TRBD1 (5 bases). CDR1 and CDR2 (germline): LNHDA, SQIVND (reference sequence). The CDR3 is made up of 13 amino acids. Trimming took off 5 bases at V and 4 bases at J, with 11 bases between the two ends. The CDR3 DNA reads TGTGCCAGTAGTCGAGTGACAGTCACTGAAGCTTTCTTT. Translating gives CASSRVTVTEAFF.

This chain uses TRBV28 with TRBJ1-2; 8 nucleotides align to TRBD1. The J segment lost 7 bases and the V segment lost 3 bases, leaving 7 bases of the junction unmatched. The germline V gene encodes CDR1 MDHEN and CDR2 SYDVKM. This CDR3 spans 14 amino acids. The CDR3: CASSFSRGLRGYTF. CDR3 bases: TGTGCCAGCAGTTTTTCCAGGGGGCTACGTGGCTACACCTTC.